These T cell receptor beta chains were read from a single sample in a study of CD8+CD57+ T cells in acquired aplastic anemia. TCRdb reprocessed the reads via MiXCR and lists one record per CDR3 protein. Here the sample spans 270,000 or so distinct CDR3 sequences, about 80% being singletons. Sequencing used sorted CD4+, CD8+, or CD8+CD57+ T cells (not recorded which) from PBMCs. These receptors all stem from a human donor with aplastic anemia. CDR3s include the opening cysteine and the closing phenylalanine or tryptophan. The D gene is left open where the match is weak. A clone size is listed for some rows: how often the clone was seen (once, few, many), or a class if it is expanded.

-	-	TRBJ1-6	TRBV6-2/TRBV6-3	TGTGCCAGCAGTTACTCGAGGGAGGAAGGTGCCTCCTATAATTCACCCCTCCACTTT	CASSYSREEGASYNSPLHF
-	-	TRBJ2-7	TRBV5-8	TGCGCCAGCAGCTGCTCAGGGTTAGCCTACGAGCAGTACTTC	CASSCSGLAYEQYF
-	-	TRBJ1-6	TRBV7-9	TGTGCCGGCAGCTTGAGTTCCTATAATTACCCCCTTCCCTTT	CAGSLSSYNYPLPF
-	-	TRBJ1-6	TRBV7-8	TGTGCCAGCAGTGTCCAAGCGGGAGGTTCGGATACGCAGTTT	CASSVQAGGSDTQF
-	-	TRBJ2-5	TRBV11-3	TGTGCCACCAGCGCAGGAACAGAGAAAGAGACCCAGTACTTC	CATSAGTEKETQYF
once	-	TRBJ2-3	TRBV7-2	TGTGCCAGCAGCTGGGCGCGGGGCTCAGATACGCAGTATTTT	CASSWARGSDTQYF
-	-	TRBJ2-7	TRBV6-1	TGTGCCAGCAGAGGGGAGGACTACGAGCAGTACTTC	CASRGEDYEQYF
-	-	TRBJ2-1	TRBV7-9	TGTGCCAGCAGCCCCCGGCAGGGGCATTCACCCCTCCACCAGTTCTTC	CASSPRQGHSPLHQFF
-	-	TRBJ1-5	TRBV12-3/TRBV12-4	TGTGCCAGCAGTAGAGGGTCAGGGACGGGTCAGCCCCAGCATTTT	CASSRGSGTGQPQHF
-	-	TRBJ2-1	TRBV19	TGTGCCAGTAGTACAGGTAGCAGAGCCTACAATGAGCAGTTCTTC	CASSTGSRAYNEQFF